These 26 T cell receptor beta chains share one sample of origin, sequenced in a study of CD8+CD57+ T cells in acquired aplastic anemia. Investigators profiled TCR beta VDJ and CDR3 from genomic DNA template. TCRdb used MiXCR to reprocess the reads, holding one entry per CDR3 protein. The sample has roughly 150,000 distinct CDR3 sequences, approximately 44% seen once. Sequencing was done on a sample of sorted CD4+, CD8+, or CD8+CD57+ T cells (not recorded which) from PBMCs. The receptors were sampled from a human donor in good health.

The chain is built from TRBV5-1 and TRBJ1-2; D is uncertain. Germline V CDR1 and CDR2: SGHRS, YFSETQ. The CDR3 spans 14 residues. V lost 0 bases and J 4 bases, leaving 10 bases between the germline ends. CDR3 amino acids: CASSLDPLSYGYTF. In DNA form, the CDR3 reads TGCGCCAGCAGCTTGGATCCTCTCTCCTATGGCTACACCTTC.

This clonotype was detected only a few times. In DNA form, the CDR3 reads TGTGCCAGCAGCTCCTCAGCGGGAGGGCCCACAGATACGCAGTATTTT. Translation: CASSSSAGGPTDTQYF. V is TRBV5-4 and J is TRBJ2-3, with 10 positions matching TRBD2. The CDR3 consists of 16 residues. CDR1 is SGHNT, CDR2 YYREEE, per germline (reference sequence). V trimming: 3 bases; J trimming: 2 bases; junction bases outside the gene matches: 6.

This clonotype appeared many times. The chain is built from TRBV5-1 and TRBJ2-3; TRBD1 aligns across 8 bases. Germline CDR1 and CDR2: SGHRS and YFSETQ. CDR3 length: 15 amino acids. J was trimmed by 3 bases and V by 7 bases; bases with no gene match: 10. DNA for the CDR3: TGCGCCAGCTGCTACGGACAGGGAAGTACAGATACGCAGTATTTT. Amino acids: CASCYGQGSTDTQYF.

The sample holds one count of this clonotype. The chain combines TRBV7-2 with TRBJ1-1; D gene uncertain. Germline-derived CDR1 and CDR2 are SGHTA and FQGNSA. This CDR3 has 13 amino acids. V lost 2 bases and J lost 2, with 6 bases in between. The CDR3 nucleotides are TGTGCCAGCAGCTTAAAGACAAACACTGAAGCTTTCTTT. Amino acids: CASSLKTNTEAFF.

This chain links TRBV7-4 with TRBJ2-5, with D unresolved. Germline CDR1 SGHVT, CDR2 SQSDAQ. The CDR3 extends over 14 amino acids. The V gene lost 5 bases and the J gene lost 5 bases, with 15 bases spanning the gap. The CDR3 sequence: CASSPRTEGETQYF. CDR3 bases: TGTGCCAGCAGCCCTCGGACGGAAGGGGAGACCCAGTACTTC.

V is TRBV27 and J is TRBJ2-7; 10 positions agree with TRBD1. The CDR3 extends over 15 amino acids. J lost 4 bases, V lost 10 bases, and 13 bases had no gene match. Germline CDR1 reads MNHEY; CDR2 reads SMNVEV (reference sequence). CDR3 sequence (DNA): TGTGCCATCCTCACGCGACAGGGGGCTACGTACGAGCAGTACTTC. It codes for CAILTRQGATYEQYF.

The chain links TRBV20-1 to TRBJ1-6; D remains unclear. Trimming took off 1 base at V and 8 bases at J, with 12 bases between the two ends. CDR3 size: 14 residues. Looked up from germline, CDR1 is DFQATT and CDR2 is SNEGSKA (reference sequence). In nucleotides, the CDR3 is TGCAGTGCTAGAGGTCGACCCGAAGATTCACCCCTCCACTTT. Translated, it gives CSARGRPEDSPLHF.

The sample holds a few counts of this clonotype. The rearrangement links TRBV18 to TRBJ1-2; TRBD1 matches at 8 bases. The V segment lost 0 bases and the J segment 8 bases; nucleotides outside the gene matches: 17. This CDR3 contains 18 residues. Germline loops: CDR1 KGHSH, CDR2 LQKENI. CDR3 amino acids: CASSPPSSTGALLHGYTF. Written as DNA, the CDR3 is TGTGCCAGCTCACCACCGTCCTCGACAGGGGCCCTTTTGCACGGCTACACCTTC.

This clonotype has at least ten counts. The V gene is TRBV11-1, the J gene TRBJ2-1; 7 bases fit TRBD1. Trimming at V came to 5 bases and at J to 9 bases, leaving 7 bases not matched to a gene. The CDR3 spans 13 residues. Germline CDR1 SGHAT, CDR2 FQDESV (reference sequence). CDR3 protein: CASSRTGVGEQFF. DNA of the CDR3: TGTGCCAGCAGCCGAACAGGGGTGGGTGAGCAGTTCTTC.

This chain joins TRBV6-1 and TRBJ1-5; maybe TRBD1 (5 bases). Trimming stripped 6 bases from V and 2 bases from J, with 14 bases between. CDR3 length: 15 residues. In germline, CDR1 is MNHNS, CDR2 SASEGT. The DNA for the CDR3 is TGTGCCAGCAGATCCCGGGACGGACGCAATCAGCCCCAGCATTTT. Amino acid sequence: CASRSRDGRNQPQHF.

This clonotype has only a few counts. The rearrangement joins TRBV20-1 to TRBJ2-1; D uncertain. Germline CDR1 is DFQATT and CDR2 is SNEGSKA (reference sequence). The CDR3 spans 10 residues. With 6 bases removed from V and 9 bases from J, the gap between germline ends came to 9 bases. The CDR3 DNA follows: TGCAGTGCATATAGCCTTGAGCAGTTCTTC. It specifies CSAYSLEQFF.

This rearrangement joins TRBV18 to TRBJ2-7; TRBD1 or TRBD2 may be the D gene (9 bases each). V was shortened by 8 bases and J by 2 bases, with 19 bases between the two germline ends. Germline V lookup: CDR1 KGHSH, CDR2 LQKENI. CDR3 length equals 15 residues. This chain's CDR3 is CASGTGLAGTYEQYF. In DNA form, the CDR3 reads TGTGCCAGCGGGACAGGGCTAGCGGGAACCTACGAGCAGTACTTC.

In this sample, this clonotype turned up many times. The chain has TRBV5-4 and TRBJ1-2, with D uncertain. This CDR3 is 14 amino acids long. V shed 0 bases and J shed 4 bases, with 10 bases lying between them. Germline CDR1 is SGHNT and CDR2 is YYREEE (reference sequence). The DNA for the CDR3 is TGTGCCAGCAGCTTGGATGAGGTTAGCTATGGCTACACCTTC. Protein product: CASSLDEVSYGYTF.

The chain uses TRBV27 and TRBJ2-1; 8 bases fit TRBD2. The CDR3 covers 18 residues. With 0 bases clipped from V and 1 base from J, the junction kept 8 bases outside the gene matches. The germline V gene has CDR1 MNHEY and CDR2 SMNVEV (reference sequence). CDR3 in amino acids: CASSLSLGLAASYNEQFF. CDR3 DNA: TGTGCCAGCAGTTTATCTCTAGGACTAGCCGCTTCCTACAATGAGCAGTTCTTC.

This clonotype has at least ten counts. The rearrangement uses TRBV7-9 and TRBJ2-3, with TRBD2 identical over 7 bases. After removal of 0 bases from V and 1 base from J, the junction contained 4 bases not matched to a gene. The CDR3 is 16 residues long. Germline V gene sequence: CDR1 SEHNR, CDR2 FQNEAQ (reference sequence). In DNA form, the CDR3 reads TGTGCCAGCAGCTTAGCTCGCGGGGGACGCACAGATACGCAGTATTTT. Residues: CASSLARGGRTDTQYF.

The genes are TRBV9 and TRBJ2-7; 10 bases are a match to TRBD2. There are 15 residues in the CDR3. Trimming cost V 4 bases and J 3 bases; bases outside gene matches: 7. Germline V lookup: CDR1 SGDLS, CDR2 YYNGEE. The CDR3 nucleotides read TGTGCCAGCAGCACTTCCGGGACTAGCGACTACGAGCAGTACTTC. It encodes CASSTSGTSDYEQYF.

The chain uses TRBV12-3 or TRBV12-4 and TRBJ2-3; D ambiguous. This CDR3 contains 13 residues. V lost 8 bases, J lost 0 bases, and 9 bases lay in between. The CDR3 region is CASGETSTDTQYF. The DNA for the CDR3 is TGTGCCAGCGGCGAGACTAGCACAGATACGCAGTATTTT.

The chain uses TRBV19 and TRBJ1-5; D is undetermined. The germline CDR1 and CDR2 sequences are LNHDA and SQIVND (reference sequence). The CDR3 spans 14 residues. Trimming removed 4 bases at V and 7 bases at J, with 14 bases between. The CDR3 DNA is TGTGCCAGTAGTACATGGGAGCAATGGCAGCCCCAGCATTTT. It encodes CASSTWEQWQPQHF.

This clonotype was seen ten or more times. V gene TRBV20-1 combines with J gene TRBJ1-5; 7 nucleotides line up with TRBD1. This CDR3 contains 16 residues. Looked up from germline, CDR1 is DFQATT and CDR2 is SNEGSKA (reference sequence). The ends lost 6 bases at V and 0 bases at J; junction bases unmatched: 11. The chain's CDR3 is CSARTGKWDSNQPQHF. DNA of the CDR3: TGCAGTGCAAGGACAGGTAAATGGGATAGCAATCAGCCCCAGCATTTT.

This clonotype was detected many times. The chain uses TRBV7-9 and TRBJ2-5; TRBD2 aligns across 8 bases. V was pared by 5 bases and J by 4 bases, with 3 bases of the junction left unmatched. Germline CDR1 SEHNR, CDR2 FQNEAQ (reference sequence). This CDR3 has 13 amino acids. The CDR3 spells CASSRSGAETQYF. The CDR3 DNA sequence: TGTGCCAGCAGCCGTAGCGGGGCAGAGACCCAGTACTTC.

This clonotype was counted ten times or more. The rearrangement uses TRBV7-2 and TRBJ2-1; 12 bases are a match to TRBD2. The germline gives CDR1 SGHTA, CDR2 FQGNSA. The CDR3 consists of 15 residues. J was trimmed by 0 bases and V by 6 bases; bases with no gene match: 0. CDR3 amino acids: CASRTSGSSYNEQFF. The DNA for the CDR3 is TGTGCCAGCAGGACTAGCGGGAGCTCCTACAATGAGCAGTTCTTC.

This clonotype has a handful of counts. The chain links TRBV7-8 to TRBJ1-5; D is possibly TRBD1 (6 bases). The CDR3 sequence is 15 residues long. V lost 5 bases to trimming and J lost 5 bases, with 16 bases between them. Germline CDR1 SGHVS, CDR2 FQNEAQ. CDR3 loop: CASSPHRTVYQPQHF. DNA for the CDR3: TGTGCCAGCAGCCCCCACCGGACAGTATATCAGCCCCAGCATTTT.

The sample holds many counts of this clonotype. The V call is TRBV14, the J call TRBJ1-1, with D unclear. The germline gives CDR1 SGHDN, CDR2 FVKESK. This CDR3 is 14 amino acids long. V shed 1 base and J shed 5 bases, with 11 bases lying between them. CDR3 DNA: TGTGCCAGCAGCCAAGTTAACCGGCAGACTGAAGCTTTCTTT. Its protein is CASSQVNRQTEAFF. The full variable domain, in which reference TRBV14 and TRBJ1-1 provide the parts outside the CDR3, is EAGVTQFPSHSVIEKGQTVTLRCDPISGHDNLYWYRRVMGKEIKFLLHFVKESKQDESGMPNNRFLAERTGGTYSTLKVQPAELEDSGVYFCASSQVNRQTEAFFGQGTRLTVV.

The V call is TRBV20-1, the J call TRBJ1-2; no clear D gene. The CDR3 has 13 residues. Per germline, CDR1 DFQATT and CDR2 SNEGSKA (reference sequence). Trimming removed 2 bases at V and 6 bases at J, with 13 bases between. The CDR3 region is CSARLGPRNGYTF. CDR3 DNA: TGCAGTGCTAGATTGGGCCCAAGGAATGGCTACACCTTC.

The chain is built from TRBV6-1 and TRBJ1-2, with TRBD1 matching 10 bases. Germline loops: CDR1 MNHNS, CDR2 SASEGT. This CDR3 has 15 residues. V was clipped by 6 bases and J by 2 bases; unmatched bases: 6. For the CDR3, the DNA is TGTGCCAGCAGGGTTTGGGACAGGGGCAACTATGGCTACACCTTC. Translating it yields CASRVWDRGNYGYTF.

The sample holds many counts of this clonotype. This chain uses TRBV19 with TRBJ1-6; D is unresolved. The CDR3 spans 13 residues. CDR1 and CDR2 (germline): LNHDA, SQIVND (reference sequence). With 1 base removed from V and 6 bases from J, the gap between germline ends came to 4 bases. The CDR3 DNA sequence: TGTGCCAGTAGTATAGCGGGTAATTCACCCCTCCACTTT. Translating gives CASSIAGNSPLHF.